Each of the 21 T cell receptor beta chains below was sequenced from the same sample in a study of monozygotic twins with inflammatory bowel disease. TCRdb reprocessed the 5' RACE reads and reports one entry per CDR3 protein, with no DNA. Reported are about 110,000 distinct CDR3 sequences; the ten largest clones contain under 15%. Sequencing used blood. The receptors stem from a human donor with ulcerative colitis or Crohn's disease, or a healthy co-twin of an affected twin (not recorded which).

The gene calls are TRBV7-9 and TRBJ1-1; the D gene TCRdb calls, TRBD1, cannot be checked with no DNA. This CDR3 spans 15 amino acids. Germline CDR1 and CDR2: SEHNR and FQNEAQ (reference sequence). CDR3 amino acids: CASSSQTGQGTEAFF.

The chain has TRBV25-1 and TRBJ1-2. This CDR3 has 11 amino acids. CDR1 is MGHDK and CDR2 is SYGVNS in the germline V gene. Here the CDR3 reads CASSGGPGYTF.

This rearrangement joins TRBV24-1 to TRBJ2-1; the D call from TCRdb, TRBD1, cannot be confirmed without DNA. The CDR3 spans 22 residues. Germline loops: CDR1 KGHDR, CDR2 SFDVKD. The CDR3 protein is CATSDSGMIWRDRGPSYNEQFF.

The CDR3 reads CASSPGQTQYF. This chain joins TRBV18 and TRBJ2-5. CDR3 size: 11 residues. The germline gives CDR1 KGHSH, CDR2 LQKENI. Complete variable domain (other parts from reference TRBV18 and TRBJ2-5): NAGVMQNPRHLVRRRGQEARLRCSPMKGHSHVYWYRQLPEEGLKFMVYLQKENIIDESGMPKERFSAEFPKEGPSILRIQQVVRGDSAAYFCASSPGQTQYFGPGTRLLVL.

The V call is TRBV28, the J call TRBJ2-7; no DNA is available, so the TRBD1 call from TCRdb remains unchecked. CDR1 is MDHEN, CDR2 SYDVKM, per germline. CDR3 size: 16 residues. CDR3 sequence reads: CASSLPQRERSYEQYF.

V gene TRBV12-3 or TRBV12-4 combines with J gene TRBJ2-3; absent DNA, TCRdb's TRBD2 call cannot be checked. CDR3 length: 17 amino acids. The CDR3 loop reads CASSPLGGGEYTDTQYF.

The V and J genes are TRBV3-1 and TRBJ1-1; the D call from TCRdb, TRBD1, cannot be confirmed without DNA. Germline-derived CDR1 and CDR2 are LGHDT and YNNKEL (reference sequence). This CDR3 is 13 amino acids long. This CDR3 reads CASSQGANTEAFF.

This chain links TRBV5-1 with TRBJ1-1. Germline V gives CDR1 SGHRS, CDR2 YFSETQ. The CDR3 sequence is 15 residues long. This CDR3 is CASSLGRSRNTEAFF.

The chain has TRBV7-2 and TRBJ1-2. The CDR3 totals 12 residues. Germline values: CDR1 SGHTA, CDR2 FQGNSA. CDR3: CASSLSFYGYTF.

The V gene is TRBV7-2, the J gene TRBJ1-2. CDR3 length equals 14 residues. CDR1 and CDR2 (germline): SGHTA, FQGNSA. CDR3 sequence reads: CASSGAGGNYGYTF.

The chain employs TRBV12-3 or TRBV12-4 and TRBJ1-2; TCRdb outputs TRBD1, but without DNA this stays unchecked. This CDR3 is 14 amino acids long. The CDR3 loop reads CASSSGPPHYGYTF.

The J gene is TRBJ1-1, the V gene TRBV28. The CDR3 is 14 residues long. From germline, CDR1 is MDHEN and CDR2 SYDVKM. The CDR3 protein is CASSLLSVPAEAFF.

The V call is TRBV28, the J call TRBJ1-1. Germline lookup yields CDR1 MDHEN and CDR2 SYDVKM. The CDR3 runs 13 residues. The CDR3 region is CASSSSGVIEAFF.

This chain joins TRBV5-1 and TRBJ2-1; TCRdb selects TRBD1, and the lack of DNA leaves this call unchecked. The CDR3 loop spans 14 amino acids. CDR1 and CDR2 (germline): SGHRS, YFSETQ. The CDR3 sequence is CASSLTGGYNEQFF.

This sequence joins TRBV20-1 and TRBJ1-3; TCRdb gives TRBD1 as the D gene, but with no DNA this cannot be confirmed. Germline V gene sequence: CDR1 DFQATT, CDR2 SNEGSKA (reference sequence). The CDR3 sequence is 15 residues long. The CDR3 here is CSASKTGASGNTIYF.

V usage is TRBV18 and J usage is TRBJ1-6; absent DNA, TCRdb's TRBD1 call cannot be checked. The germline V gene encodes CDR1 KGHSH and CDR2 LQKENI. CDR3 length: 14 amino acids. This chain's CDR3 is CASSLPGTNSPLHF.

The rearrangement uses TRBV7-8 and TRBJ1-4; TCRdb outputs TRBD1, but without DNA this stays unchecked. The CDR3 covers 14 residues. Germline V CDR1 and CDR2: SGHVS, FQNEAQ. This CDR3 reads CASSPTTSNEKLFF.

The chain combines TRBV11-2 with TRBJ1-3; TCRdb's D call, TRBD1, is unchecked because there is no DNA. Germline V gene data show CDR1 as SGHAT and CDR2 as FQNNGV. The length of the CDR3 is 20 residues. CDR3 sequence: CASSLGAGTGESISGNTIYF.

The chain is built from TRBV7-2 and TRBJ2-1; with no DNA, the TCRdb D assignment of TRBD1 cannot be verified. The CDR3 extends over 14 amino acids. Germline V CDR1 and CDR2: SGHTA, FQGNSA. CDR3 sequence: CASSLVGGENEQFF.

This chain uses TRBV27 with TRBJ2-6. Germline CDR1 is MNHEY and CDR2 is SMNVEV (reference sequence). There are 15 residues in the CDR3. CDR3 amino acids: CASRIAGPGANVLTF.

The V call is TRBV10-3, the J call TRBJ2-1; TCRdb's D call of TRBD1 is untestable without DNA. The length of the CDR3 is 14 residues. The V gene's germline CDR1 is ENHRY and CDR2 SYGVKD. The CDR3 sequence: CATLPRQGGNEQFF.